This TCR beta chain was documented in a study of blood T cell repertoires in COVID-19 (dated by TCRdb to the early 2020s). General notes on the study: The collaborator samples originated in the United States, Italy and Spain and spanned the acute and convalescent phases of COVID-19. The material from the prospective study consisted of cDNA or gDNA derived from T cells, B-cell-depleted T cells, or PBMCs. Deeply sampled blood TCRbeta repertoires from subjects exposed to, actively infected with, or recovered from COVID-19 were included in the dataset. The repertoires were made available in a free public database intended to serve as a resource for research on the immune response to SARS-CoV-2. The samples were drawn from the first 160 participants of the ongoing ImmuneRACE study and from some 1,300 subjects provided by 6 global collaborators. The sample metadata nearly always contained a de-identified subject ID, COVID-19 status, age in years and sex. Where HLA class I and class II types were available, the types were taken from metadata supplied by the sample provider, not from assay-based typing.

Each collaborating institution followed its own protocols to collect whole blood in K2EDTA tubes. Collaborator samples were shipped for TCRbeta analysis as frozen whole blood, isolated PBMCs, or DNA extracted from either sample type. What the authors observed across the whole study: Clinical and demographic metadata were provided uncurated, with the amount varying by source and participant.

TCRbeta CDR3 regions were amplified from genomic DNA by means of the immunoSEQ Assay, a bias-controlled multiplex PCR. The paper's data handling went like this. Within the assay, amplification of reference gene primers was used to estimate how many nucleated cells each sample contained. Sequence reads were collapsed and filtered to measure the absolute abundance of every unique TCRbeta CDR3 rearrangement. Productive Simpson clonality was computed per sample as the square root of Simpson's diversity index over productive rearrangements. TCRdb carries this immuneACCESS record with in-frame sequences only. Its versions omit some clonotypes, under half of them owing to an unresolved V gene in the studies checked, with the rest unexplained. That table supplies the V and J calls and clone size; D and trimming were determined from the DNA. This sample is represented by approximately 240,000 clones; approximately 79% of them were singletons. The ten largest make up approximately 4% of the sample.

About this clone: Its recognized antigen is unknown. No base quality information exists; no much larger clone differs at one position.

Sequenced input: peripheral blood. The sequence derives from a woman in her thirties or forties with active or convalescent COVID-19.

The CDR3 reads CATKGTPNSPLHF. At the DNA level, the sequence is TGTGCCACTAAAGGGACACCTAATTCACCCCTCCACTTT. Rearrangement joined TRBV19 to TRBJ1-6, with TRBD1 perhaps the D gene, on 6 matching bases. The CDR1 and CDR2 encoded by the germline V gene (reference sequence) are LNHDA and SQIVND. The CDR3 starts with the cysteine, ends with the phenylalanine, and has 13 residues. Only the CDR3 part of the read is kept: 39 bases, read in frame from the first base. Between the V and J ends, shortened by 10 bases and 6 bases respectively, the junction contains 13 bases.